This passage covers 14 T cell receptor beta chains from one sample sequenced in a study of blood T cell repertoires in COVID-19. Libraries were prepared by immunoSEQ multiplex PCR; TCRdb keeps only in-frame clonotypes and omits some of them. The data show some 100,000 clones, approximately 90% seen once. Material for sequencing was peripheral blood. These receptors were taken from a man aged 50 to 59 with active COVID-19.

The gene calls are TRBV5-6 and TRBJ2-2; 12 bases align to TRBD2. The length of the CDR3 is 19 residues. The V gene end was trimmed by 3 bases and the J gene end by 2 bases; junction bases not matched to a gene: 11. Germline CDR1 and CDR2: SGHDT and YYEEEE. CDR3 protein: CASSSISTSGGYNTGELFF. CDR3 bases: TGTGCCAGCAGCTCCATTTCGACTAGCGGGGGATACAACACCGGGGAGCTGTTTTTT.

This chain links TRBV19 with TRBJ2-1; TRBD2 agrees at 11 bases. This CDR3 spans 17 amino acids. Germline V gene data show CDR1 as LNHDA and CDR2 as SQIVND (reference sequence). Germline trimming cut 2 bases from V and 1 base from J; bases unmatched to any gene: 4. Here the CDR3 reads CASSIYSGRASYNEQFF. Here the CDR3 DNA reads TGTGCCAGTAGTATATATAGCGGGAGGGCTTCCTACAATGAGCAGTTCTTC.

In this sample, this clone turned up a few times. The rearrangement uses TRBV12-5 and TRBJ2-3; maybe TRBD2 (6 bases). Between the trimmed V and J ends, which lost 10 bases and 4 bases, there was a span of 9 bases. The germline V gene has CDR1 LGHNT and CDR2 FRNRAP. CDR3 length: 11 amino acids. The CDR3 region is CATGVADTQYF. CDR3 DNA: TGTGCTACGGGGGTAGCAGATACGCAGTATTTT.

The V and J genes are TRBV25-1 and TRBJ1-1; 10 bases are a match to TRBD1. The V segment lost 3 bases and the J segment 0 bases; nucleotides outside the gene matches: 4. The CDR3 runs 16 residues. The germline V gene encodes CDR1 MGHDK and CDR2 SYGVNS. The CDR3 loop is CASSEGQGNMNTEAFF. The CDR3, as DNA: TGTGCCAGCAGTGAGGGACAGGGGAACATGAACACTGAAGCTTTCTTT.

V gene TRBV5-1 combines with J gene TRBJ2-5, with 9 bases matching TRBD2. CDR1 is SGHRS, CDR2 YFSETQ, per germline. The CDR3 runs 16 residues. The trim removed 4 bases at V and 4 bases at J, leaving 11 bases unmatched. The CDR3 region is CASSIPSGGQGETQYF. In nucleotides, the CDR3 is TGCGCCAGCAGCATCCCCAGCGGGGGGCAGGGAGAGACCCAGTACTTC.

The chain employs TRBV3-1 (or the pseudogene TRBV3-2) and TRBJ2-2; D might be TRBD1 (5 bases). The V and J ends lost 3 bases and 6 bases respectively, with 14 bases between them. CDR1 and CDR2 from the germline V gene are LGHDT and YNNKEL (reference sequence). This CDR3 comprises 15 residues. The CDR3 region is CASSQIVQGSGELFF. The CDR3, as DNA: TGTGCCAGCAGCCAGATAGTCCAGGGTTCCGGGGAGCTGTTTTTT.

The CDR3 sequence: CASSDQQGFTGSYEQYV. The CDR3 DNA reads TGTGCCAGCAGCGATCAACAGGGTTTTACGGGCAGCTACGAGCAGTACGTC. The V call is TRBV11-3, the J call TRBJ2-7, with D perhaps matching TRBD1 (6 bases). V dropped 5 bases and J dropped 3 bases, with 23 bases sitting between them. This CDR3 is 17 amino acids long. CDR1 and CDR2 (germline): SGHNT, YENEEA.

The chain uses TRBV4-1 and TRBJ2-1; 8 bases match TRBD2. V shed 0 bases, J shed 6 bases, and the junction held 13 bases outside the gene matches. Germline CDR1 reads MGHRA; CDR2 reads YSYEKL. The CDR3 has 18 residues. CDR3 protein: CASSQDPLLREEGNEQFF. CDR3 in DNA: TGCGCCAGCAGCCAAGATCCCCTCCTGCGGGAGGAAGGCAATGAGCAGTTCTTC.

This clone was counted a single time. The gene calls are TRBV7-8 and TRBJ2-1; 7 bases line up with TRBD1. The junction had 9 bases not matched to a gene; V was cut back by 1 base and J by 9 bases. Germline values: CDR1 SGHVS, CDR2 FQNEAQ. The CDR3 length is 15 residues. Written as DNA, the CDR3 is TGTGCCAGCAGCTTAGAGGGGGCAGGATCGGGTGAGCAGTTCTTC. It encodes CASSLEGAGSGEQFF.

The chain recombines TRBV12-3 or TRBV12-4 with TRBJ1-6; the D is unclear. Deletions cut 4 bases from V and 10 bases from J, with 11 bases between. This CDR3 contains 13 residues. The CDR3 nucleotides read TGTGCCAGCAGTTCGATAACGGGATCACCCCTCCACTTT. This encodes CASSSITGSPLHF.

The chain has TRBV6-5 and TRBJ1-4; maybe TRBD1 (5 bases). Trimming removed 10 bases at V and 7 bases at J, with 13 bases between. The CDR3 runs to 12 residues. Germline lookup yields CDR1 MNHEY and CDR2 SVGAGI. DNA of the CDR3: TGTGCCATCCAGGGTGGCGGTGAAAAACTGTTTTTT. Amino acids: CAIQGGGEKLFF.

The J gene is TRBJ1-1, the V gene TRBV7-2; 9 nucleotides line up with TRBD1. Per the germline V gene, CDR1 is SGHTA and CDR2 is FQGNSA. The CDR3 covers 15 residues. V was pared by 5 bases and J by 4 bases, with 8 bases of the junction left unmatched. The CDR3 protein is CASSLGGQGITEAFF. CDR3 in DNA: TGTGCCAGCAGCCTGGGGGGACAGGGTATCACTGAAGCTTTCTTT. Drawing the rest from reference TRBV7-2 and TRBJ1-1, the complete variable domain is GAGVSQSPSNKVTEKGKDVELRCDPISGHTALYWYRQSLGQGLEFLIYFQGNSAPDKSGLPSDRFSAERTGGSVSTLTIQRTQQEDSAVYLCASSLGGQGITEAFFGQGTRLTVV.

This sequence joins TRBV5-1 and TRBJ2-1, with a weak D call TRBD1 (6 bases). The CDR3 spans 16 residues. V was trimmed by 8 bases and J by 0 bases, leaving 18 bases between them. Germline lookup yields CDR1 SGHRS and CDR2 YFSETQ. CDR3 amino acids: CASFLDRISSYNEQFF. DNA for the CDR3: TGCGCCAGTTTCCTAGACAGGATCAGCTCCTACAATGAGCAGTTCTTC. The variable domain in full, with the rest retrieved from reference TRBV5-1 and TRBJ2-1, is KAGVTQTPRYLIKTRGQQVTLSCSPISGHRSVSWYQQTPGQGLQFLFEYFSETQRNKGNFPGRFSGRQFSNSRSEMNVSTLELGDSALYLCASFLDRISSYNEQFFGPGTRLTVL.

The chain employs TRBV19 and TRBJ2-1, with TRBD2 identical over 10 bases. CDR1 and CDR2 from the germline V gene are LNHDA and SQIVND (reference sequence). This CDR3 contains 15 residues. J was trimmed by 8 bases and V by 3 bases; bases with no gene match: 7. The CDR3, as DNA: TGTGCCAGTAGTATTCGGCTAGCGGGAGCCGATGAGCAGTTCTTC. Protein: CASSIRLAGADEQFF.